These 5 T cell receptor beta chains share one sample of origin, sequenced in a study of blood T cell repertoires in COVID-19 (dated by TCRdb to between 2020 and 2021). Library prep was done by the immunoSEQ multiplex PCR assay. The table was pulled from immuneACCESS by TCRdb, which kept in-frame rearrangements only. Such tables lose some clones; where checked, under half of the loss comes from unresolved V genes, and the rest has no known cause. For this sample the table gives approximately 67,000 clones, of which over 80% were detected only once. The top ten clones comprise approximately 8% of the sample. The source material was peripheral blood. The origin of the receptors is a man aged 45-65 years with active COVID-19.

The V call is TRBV7-9, the J call TRBJ2-5, with a possible D match to TRBD2 (5 bases). V was trimmed by 5 bases and J by 5 bases, leaving 12 bases between them. Germline V CDR1 and CDR2: SEHNR, FQNEAQ (reference sequence). The CDR3 loop spans 13 amino acids. DNA of the CDR3: TGTGCCAGCAGCACACGGGATTGGGAGACCCAGTACTTC. Translating gives CASSTRDWETQYF.

This sequence joins TRBV6-2 or TRBV6-3 and TRBJ1-1, with 8 positions matching TRBD1. CDR1 and CDR2 from the germline V gene are MNHEY and SVGEGT. This CDR3 has 14 residues. V trimming: 5 bases; J trimming: 1 base; junction bases outside the gene matches: 3. This CDR3 reads CASSNRGRNTEAFF. CDR3 sequence (DNA): TGTGCCAGCAGTAACAGGGGGAGGAACACTGAAGCTTTCTTT.

This chain links TRBV6-5 with TRBJ2-3; 8 nucleotides match TRBD1. Unmatched junction bases numbered 8, after V lost 7 bases and J lost 2 bases. Germline CDR1 and CDR2: MNHEY and SVGAGI. This CDR3 region has 15 residues. The CDR3: CASTRTGSVTDTQYF. In DNA, the CDR3 is TGTGCCAGCACAAGGACAGGGTCGGTCACAGATACGCAGTATTTT.

Worth noting for this clone: One end of the junction fails to match germline, which may point to a read error. The CDR3 DNA reads TGTGCCAGCACTTTACTAGCGAGGAATGAGCAGTTCTTC. Amino acid sequence: CASTLLARNEQFF. The genes are TRBV28 and TRBJ2-1; TRBD2 agrees at 7 bases. Per the germline V gene, CDR1 is MDHEN and CDR2 is SYDVKM. The CDR3 is 13 residues long.

CDR3 residues: CASMFTGGNQPQHF. As DNA, the CDR3 is TGTGCCAGCATGTTCACAGGGGGCAATCAGCCCCAGCATTTT. The chain recombines TRBV6-5 with TRBJ1-5; 7 bases are shared with TRBD1. The V gene's germline CDR1 is MNHEY and CDR2 SVGAGI. Trimming cost V 7 bases and J 2 bases; bases outside gene matches: 5. This CDR3 comprises 14 residues.